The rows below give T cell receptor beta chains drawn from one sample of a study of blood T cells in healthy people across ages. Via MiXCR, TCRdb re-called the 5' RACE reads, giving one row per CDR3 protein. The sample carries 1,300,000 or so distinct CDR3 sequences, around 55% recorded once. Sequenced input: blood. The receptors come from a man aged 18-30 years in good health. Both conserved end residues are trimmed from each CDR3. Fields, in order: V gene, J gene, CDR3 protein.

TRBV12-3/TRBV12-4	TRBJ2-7	ASSPDATGDYEQY
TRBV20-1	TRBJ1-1	SALTGANTEAF
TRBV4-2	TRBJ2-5	ASSLLPDLGETQY
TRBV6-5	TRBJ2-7	ASRGGEPYEQY
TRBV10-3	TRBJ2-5	AISGGQGGVQETQY
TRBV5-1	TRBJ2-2	ASSSTLDRELF
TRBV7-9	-	ASSLGGREREQY
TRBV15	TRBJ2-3	ATSTFPSDTQY
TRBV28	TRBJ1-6	ASSSDLLNSPLH
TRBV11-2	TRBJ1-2	ASSRAFRERGYT